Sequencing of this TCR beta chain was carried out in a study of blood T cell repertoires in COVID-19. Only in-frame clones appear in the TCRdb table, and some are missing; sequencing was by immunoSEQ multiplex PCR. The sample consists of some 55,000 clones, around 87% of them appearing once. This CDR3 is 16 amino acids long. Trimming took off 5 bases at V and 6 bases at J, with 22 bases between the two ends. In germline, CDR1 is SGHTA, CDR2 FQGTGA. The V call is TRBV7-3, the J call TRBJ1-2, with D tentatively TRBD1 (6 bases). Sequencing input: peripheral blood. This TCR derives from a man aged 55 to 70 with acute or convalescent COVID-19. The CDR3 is CASSPQDSPKINGYTF. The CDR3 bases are TGTGCCAGCAGCCCCCAGGACAGCCCCAAGATCAATGGCTACACCTTC. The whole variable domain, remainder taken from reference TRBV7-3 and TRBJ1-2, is GAGVSQTPSNKVTEKGKYVELRCDPISGHTALYWYRQSLGQGPEFLIYFQGTGAADDSGLPNDRFFAVRPEGSVSTLKIQRTERGDSAVYLCASSPQDSPKINGYTFGSGTRLTVV.